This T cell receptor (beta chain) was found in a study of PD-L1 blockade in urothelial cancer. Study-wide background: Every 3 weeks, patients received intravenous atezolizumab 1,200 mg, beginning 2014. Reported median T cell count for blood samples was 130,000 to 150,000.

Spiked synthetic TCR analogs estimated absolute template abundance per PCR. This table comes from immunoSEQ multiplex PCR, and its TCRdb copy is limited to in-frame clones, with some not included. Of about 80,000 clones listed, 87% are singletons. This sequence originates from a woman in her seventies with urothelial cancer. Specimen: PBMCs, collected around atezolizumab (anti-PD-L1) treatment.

CDR3: CASSFLQANYGYTF. DNA of the CDR3: TGTGCCAGCAGTTTTTTACAGGCTAACTATGGCTACACCTTC. The chain is built from TRBV28 and TRBJ1-2, with D possibly TRBD1 on 5 matching bases. This CDR3 is built from 14 residues. Deletions cut 3 bases from V and 0 bases from J, with 8 bases between. CDR1 is MDHEN, CDR2 SYDVKM, per germline.